Reported below is one T cell receptor (beta chain). What it recognizes is unknown. These data come from a study of OX40 agonist ivuxolimab in advanced cancers. Study information: Each dose-escalation patient presented with hepatocellular carcinoma, melanoma, renal cell or head and neck cancer. Participants, 80% to 90% male, averaged around 64 years of age, ranging from roughly 23 to 80. Study-wide results and caveats: Individuals who were partial responders at 0.1-3.0 mg/kg had clonal expansion that ranked among the lowest.

Libraries were prepared by immunoSEQ multiplex PCR; TCRdb keeps only in-frame clonotypes and omits some of them. The sample shows roughly 75,000 clones, more than 85% of them seen only once. This CDR3 is 16 amino acids long. Germline V gene sequence: CDR1 MNHEY, CDR2 SVGAGI. With 2 bases removed from V and 2 bases from J, the gap between germline ends came to 16 bases. Enrollment shut out patients with autoimmune disease history or systemic immunosuppression. The chain has TRBV6-5 and TRBJ2-7; weak D call: TRBD1 (6 bases). The clonotype originates from an adult with an advanced solid tumor such as melanoma, head and neck, liver or kidney cancer. This sample comprised CD4+ or CD8+ T cells sorted from blood, obtained in a trial of the OX40 agonist ivuxolimab. CDR3 sequence reads: CASSYQIGQPTYEQYF. The CDR3 nucleotides read TGTGCCAGCAGTTACCAAATCGGACAGCCTACCTACGAGCAGTACTTC.